These 4 T cell receptor beta chains originate from one sample sequenced in a study of Tregs in tolerant kidney transplant recipients. The assay was immunoSEQ multiplex PCR, and TCRdb's table has in-frame clones only and misses some. This table holds 90,000 or so clones, 80% to 95% found once. The nonmyeloablative bone marrow transplants came from related graft donors, with transient mixed chimerism. The sequencing here drew on CD4+ T cells from blood (PBMCs), taken 12 months after the transplant. The receptors shown here come from a human patient who received a combined kidney and bone marrow transplant. A subset of T cells may come from the graft donor.

This chain connects TRBV18 to TRBJ2-7; a weak D match, TRBD1 (5 bases). CDR1 KGHSH and CDR2 LQKENI come from the germline V gene. Trimming removed 6 bases from V and 0 bases from J, with 18 bases in between. CDR3 length equals 16 residues. The CDR3 sequence: CASSEGLLTASYEQYF. The DNA of the CDR3 is TGTGCCAGCTCTGAAGGGCTTTTGACAGCCTCCTACGAGCAGTACTTC.

The chain has TRBV5-5 and TRBJ1-1; D remains ambiguous. Trimming cost V 0 bases and J 9 bases, with 15 bases left between them. The V gene's germline CDR1 is SGHKS and CDR2 YYEKEE (reference sequence). The CDR3 loop spans 14 amino acids. The CDR3 loop reads CASSLVIEGSKAFF. CDR3 DNA sequence: TGTGCCAGCAGCTTGGTCATAGAGGGTTCGAAAGCTTTCTTT.

The rearrangement uses TRBV5-1 and TRBJ2-3; 7 bases line up with TRBD1. CDR3 length equals 15 residues. V trimming: 4 bases; J trimming: 1 base; junction bases outside the gene matches: 6. Germline V gives CDR1 SGHRS, CDR2 YFSETQ. CDR3 sequence reads: CASSQRDSRTDTQYF. The CDR3 DNA reads as TGCGCCAGCAGCCAAAGGGACAGCCGCACAGATACGCAGTATTTT.

V usage is TRBV7-9 and J usage is TRBJ2-7; maybe TRBD1 (5 bases). This CDR3 spans 14 amino acids. V gave up 6 bases and J gave up 0 bases, with 12 bases separating them. Germline CDR1 and CDR2: SEHNR and FQNEAQ (reference sequence). The CDR3 nucleotides read TGTGCCAGCAGTCAGACAGTGGGCTCCTACGAGCAGTACTTC. Protein product: CASSQTVGSYEQYF.